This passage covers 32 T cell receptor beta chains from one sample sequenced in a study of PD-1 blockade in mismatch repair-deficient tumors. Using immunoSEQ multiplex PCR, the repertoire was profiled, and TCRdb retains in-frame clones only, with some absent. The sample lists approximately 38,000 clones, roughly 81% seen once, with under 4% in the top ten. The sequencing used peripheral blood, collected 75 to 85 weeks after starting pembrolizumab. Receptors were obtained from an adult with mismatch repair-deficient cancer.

CDR3 nucleotide sequence: TGTGCCAGCAGCGGGGTCTCTTACAATGAGCAGTTCTTC. This translates into CASSGVSYNEQFF. The V gene is TRBV7-2, the J gene TRBJ2-1; D is ambiguous. This CDR3 has 13 residues. In germline, CDR1 is SGHTA, CDR2 FQGNSA. The ends were cut back, 5 bases at V and 4 bases at J, with 9 bases in the middle.

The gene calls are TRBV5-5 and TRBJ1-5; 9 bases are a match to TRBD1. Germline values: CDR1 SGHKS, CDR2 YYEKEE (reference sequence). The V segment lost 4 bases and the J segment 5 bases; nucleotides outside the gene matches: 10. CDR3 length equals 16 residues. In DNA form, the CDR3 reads TGTGCCAGCAGCCCTCTCCCGGGACAGGGCGATCAGCCCCAGCATTTT. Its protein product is CASSPLPGQGDQPQHF.

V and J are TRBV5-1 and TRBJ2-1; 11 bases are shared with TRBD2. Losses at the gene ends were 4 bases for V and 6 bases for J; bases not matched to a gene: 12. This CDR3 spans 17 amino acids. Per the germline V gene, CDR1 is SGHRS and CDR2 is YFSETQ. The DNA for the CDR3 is TGCGCCAGCAGCCCAATTACCGGGACTAGCGGACTCAATGAGCAGTTCTTC. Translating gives CASSPITGTSGLNEQFF. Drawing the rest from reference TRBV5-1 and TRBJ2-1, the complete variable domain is KAGVTQTPRYLIKTRGQQVTLSCSPISGHRSVSWYQQTPGQGLQFLFEYFSETQRNKGNFPGRFSGRQFSNSRSEMNVSTLELGDSALYLCASSPITGTSGLNEQFFGPGTRLTVL.

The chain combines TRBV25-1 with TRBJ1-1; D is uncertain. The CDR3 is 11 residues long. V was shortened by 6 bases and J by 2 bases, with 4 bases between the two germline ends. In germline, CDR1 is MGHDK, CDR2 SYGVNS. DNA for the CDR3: TGTGCCAGCAGAATCAACACTGAAGCTTTCTTT. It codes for CASRINTEAFF.

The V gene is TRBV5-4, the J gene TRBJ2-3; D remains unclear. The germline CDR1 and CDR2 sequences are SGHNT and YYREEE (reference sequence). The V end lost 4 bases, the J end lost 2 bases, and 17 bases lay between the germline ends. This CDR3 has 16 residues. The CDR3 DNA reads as TGTGCCAGCAGCCCCTCGGGCGGCCCCCCCACAGATACGCAGTATTTT. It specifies CASSPSGGPPTDTQYF.

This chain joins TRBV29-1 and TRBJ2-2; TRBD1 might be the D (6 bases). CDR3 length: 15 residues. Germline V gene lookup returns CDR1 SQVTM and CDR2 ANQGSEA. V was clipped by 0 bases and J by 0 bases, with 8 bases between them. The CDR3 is CSVEDDRTNTGELFF. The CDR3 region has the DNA TGCAGCGTTGAAGACGACAGGACGAACACCGGGGAGCTGTTTTTT.

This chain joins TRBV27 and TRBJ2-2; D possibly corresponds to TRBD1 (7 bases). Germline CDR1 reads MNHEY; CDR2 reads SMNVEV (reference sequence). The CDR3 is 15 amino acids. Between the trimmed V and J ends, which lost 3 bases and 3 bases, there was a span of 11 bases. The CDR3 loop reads CASSLGRGDTGELFF. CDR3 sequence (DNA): TGTGCCAGCAGTTTGGGCAGGGGGGACACCGGGGAGCTGTTTTTT.

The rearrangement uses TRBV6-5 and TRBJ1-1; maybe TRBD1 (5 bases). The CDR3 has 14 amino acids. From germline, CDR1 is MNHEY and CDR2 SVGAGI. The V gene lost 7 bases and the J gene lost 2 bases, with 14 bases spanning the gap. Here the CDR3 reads CASIKQAGNTEAFF. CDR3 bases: TGTGCCAGCATTAAACAGGCGGGAAACACTGAAGCTTTCTTT.

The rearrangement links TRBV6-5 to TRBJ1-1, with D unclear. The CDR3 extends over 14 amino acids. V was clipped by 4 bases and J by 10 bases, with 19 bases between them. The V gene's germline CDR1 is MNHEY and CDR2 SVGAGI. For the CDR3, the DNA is TGTGCCAGCAGTTTGAATAGGAGGGAGCGCAGAGCTTTCTTT. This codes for CASSLNRRERRAFF.

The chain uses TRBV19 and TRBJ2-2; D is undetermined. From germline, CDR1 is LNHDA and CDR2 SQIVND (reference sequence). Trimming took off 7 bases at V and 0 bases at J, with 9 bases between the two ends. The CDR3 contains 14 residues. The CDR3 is CASTNKPNTGELFF. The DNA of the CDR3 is TGTGCCAGTACTAACAAACCGAACACCGGGGAGCTGTTTTTT.

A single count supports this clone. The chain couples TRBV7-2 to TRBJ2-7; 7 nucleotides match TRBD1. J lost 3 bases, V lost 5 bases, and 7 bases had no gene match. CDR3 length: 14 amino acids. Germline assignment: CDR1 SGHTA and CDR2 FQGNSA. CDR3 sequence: CASSPRQGDYEQYF. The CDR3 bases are TGTGCCAGCAGCCCCCGACAGGGTGACTACGAGCAGTACTTC.

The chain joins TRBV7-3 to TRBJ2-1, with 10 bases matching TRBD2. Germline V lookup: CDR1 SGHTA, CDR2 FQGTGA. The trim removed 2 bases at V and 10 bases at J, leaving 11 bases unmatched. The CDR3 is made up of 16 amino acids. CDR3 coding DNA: TGTGCCAGCAGCTTATGGGCTAGCGGGAGTCTGGAGGAGCAGTTCTTC. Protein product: CASSLWASGSLEEQFF. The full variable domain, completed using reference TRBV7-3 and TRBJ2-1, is GAGVSQTPSNKVTEKGKYVELRCDPISGHTALYWYRQSLGQGPEFLIYFQGTGAADDSGLPNDRFFAVRPEGSVSTLKIQRTERGDSAVYLCASSLWASGSLEEQFFGPGTRLTVL.

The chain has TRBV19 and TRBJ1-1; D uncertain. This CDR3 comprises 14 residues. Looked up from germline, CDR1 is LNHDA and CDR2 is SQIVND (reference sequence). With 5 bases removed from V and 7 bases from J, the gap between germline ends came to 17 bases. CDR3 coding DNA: TGTGCCAGTAGTCTGACTCACGGGCAGCTTGAAGCTTTCTTT. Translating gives CASSLTHGQLEAFF.

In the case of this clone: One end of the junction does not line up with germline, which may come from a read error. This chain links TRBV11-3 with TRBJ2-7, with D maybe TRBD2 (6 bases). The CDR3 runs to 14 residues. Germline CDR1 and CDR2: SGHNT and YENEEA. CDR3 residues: CASSLERDSHEQYF. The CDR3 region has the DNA TGTGCCAGCAGCTTAGAACGGGACTCCCACGAGCAGTACTTC.

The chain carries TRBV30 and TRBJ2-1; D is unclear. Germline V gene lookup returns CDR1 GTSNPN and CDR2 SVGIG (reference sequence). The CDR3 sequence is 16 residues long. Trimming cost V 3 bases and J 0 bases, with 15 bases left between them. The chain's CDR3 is CAWRSIAASSYNEQFF. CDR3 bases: TGTGCCTGGAGGTCCATAGCCGCCAGCTCCTACAATGAGCAGTTCTTC.

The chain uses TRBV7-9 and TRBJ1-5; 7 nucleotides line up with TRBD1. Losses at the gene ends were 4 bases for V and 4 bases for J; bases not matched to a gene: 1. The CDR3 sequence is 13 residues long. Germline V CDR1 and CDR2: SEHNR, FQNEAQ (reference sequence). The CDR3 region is CASSSTGNQPQHF. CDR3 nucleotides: TGTGCCAGCAGCTCGACAGGGAATCAGCCCCAGCATTTT.

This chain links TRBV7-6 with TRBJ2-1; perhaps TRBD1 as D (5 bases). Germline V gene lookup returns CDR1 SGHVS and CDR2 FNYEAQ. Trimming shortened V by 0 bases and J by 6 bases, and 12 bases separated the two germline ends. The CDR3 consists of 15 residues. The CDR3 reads CASSLAGRVLNEQFF. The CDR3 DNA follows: TGTGCCAGCAGCTTAGCGGGCAGGGTTCTCAATGAGCAGTTCTTC.

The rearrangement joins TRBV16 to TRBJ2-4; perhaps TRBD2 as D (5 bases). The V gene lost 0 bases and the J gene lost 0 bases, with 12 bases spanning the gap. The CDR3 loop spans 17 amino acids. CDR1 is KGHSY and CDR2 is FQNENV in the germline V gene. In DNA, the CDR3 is TGTGCCAGCAGCCAATCGTATTCGGGGATAGCCAAAAACATTCAGTACTTC. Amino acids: CASSQSYSGIAKNIQYF.

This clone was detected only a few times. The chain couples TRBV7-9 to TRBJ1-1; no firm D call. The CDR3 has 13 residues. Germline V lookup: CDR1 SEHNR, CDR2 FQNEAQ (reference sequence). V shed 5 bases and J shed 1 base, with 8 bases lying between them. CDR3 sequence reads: CASSHGENTEAFF. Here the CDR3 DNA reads TGTGCCAGCAGCCACGGGGAGAACACTGAAGCTTTCTTT.

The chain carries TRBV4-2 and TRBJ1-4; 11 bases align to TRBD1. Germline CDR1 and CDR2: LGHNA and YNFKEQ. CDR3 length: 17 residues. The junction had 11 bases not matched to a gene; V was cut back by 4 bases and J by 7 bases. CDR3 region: CASSPRDRGNLGEKLFF. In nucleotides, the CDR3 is TGTGCCAGCAGCCCCCGGGACAGGGGGAATCTGGGTGAAAAACTGTTTTTT.

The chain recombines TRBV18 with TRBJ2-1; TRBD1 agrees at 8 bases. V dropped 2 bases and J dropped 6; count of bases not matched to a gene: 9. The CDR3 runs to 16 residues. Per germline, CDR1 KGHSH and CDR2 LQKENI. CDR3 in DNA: TGTGCCAGCTCACCATACGGACAGGGCAGGGTCAATGAGCAGTTCTTC. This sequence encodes CASSPYGQGRVNEQFF.

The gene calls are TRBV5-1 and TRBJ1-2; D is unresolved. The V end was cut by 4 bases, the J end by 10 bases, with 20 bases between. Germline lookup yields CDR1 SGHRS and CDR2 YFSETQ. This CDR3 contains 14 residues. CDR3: CASSPEGGRGDYTF. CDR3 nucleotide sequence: TGCGCCAGCAGCCCCGAAGGCGGACGTGGGGACTACACCTTC.

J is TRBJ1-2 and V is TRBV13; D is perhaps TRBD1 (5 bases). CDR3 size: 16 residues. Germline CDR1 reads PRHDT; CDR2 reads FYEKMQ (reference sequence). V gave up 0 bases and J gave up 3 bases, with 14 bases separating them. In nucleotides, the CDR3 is TGTGCCAGCAGCTTAGGGATGCCCGGGACGGACTATGGCTACACCTTC. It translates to CASSLGMPGTDYGYTF. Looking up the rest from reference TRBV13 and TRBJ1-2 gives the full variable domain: AAGVIQSPRHLIKEKRETATLKCYPIPRHDTVYWYQQGPGQDPQFLISFYEKMQSDKGSIPDRFSAQQFSDYHSELNMSSLELGDSALYFCASSLGMPGTDYGYTFGSGTRLTVV.

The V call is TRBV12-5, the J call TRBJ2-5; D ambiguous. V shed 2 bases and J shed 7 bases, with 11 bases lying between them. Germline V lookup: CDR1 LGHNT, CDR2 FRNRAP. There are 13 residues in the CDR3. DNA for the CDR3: TGTGCTAGTGGTTTGCTCTCCCCACTGACCCAGTACTTC. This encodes CASGLLSPLTQYF.

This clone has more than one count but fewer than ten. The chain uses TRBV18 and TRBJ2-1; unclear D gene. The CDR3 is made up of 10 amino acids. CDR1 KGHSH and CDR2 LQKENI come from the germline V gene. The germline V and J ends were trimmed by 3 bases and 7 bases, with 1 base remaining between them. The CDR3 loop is CASSPNEQFF. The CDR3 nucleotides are TGTGCCAGCTCACCTAATGAGCAGTTCTTC.

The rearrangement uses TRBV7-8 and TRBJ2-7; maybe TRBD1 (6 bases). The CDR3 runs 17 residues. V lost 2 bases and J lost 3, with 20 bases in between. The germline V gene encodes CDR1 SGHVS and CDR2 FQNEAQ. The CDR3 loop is CASSLRLRGPTSYEQYF. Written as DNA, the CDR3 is TGTGCCAGCAGCTTAAGACTCAGGGGCCCAACGAGCTACGAGCAGTACTTC.

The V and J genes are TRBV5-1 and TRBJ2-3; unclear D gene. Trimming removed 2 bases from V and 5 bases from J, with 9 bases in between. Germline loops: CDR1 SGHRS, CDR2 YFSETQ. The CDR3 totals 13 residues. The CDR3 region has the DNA TGCGCCAGCAGCTTTAGACTTGGAGATACGCAGTATTTT. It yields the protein CASSFRLGDTQYF.

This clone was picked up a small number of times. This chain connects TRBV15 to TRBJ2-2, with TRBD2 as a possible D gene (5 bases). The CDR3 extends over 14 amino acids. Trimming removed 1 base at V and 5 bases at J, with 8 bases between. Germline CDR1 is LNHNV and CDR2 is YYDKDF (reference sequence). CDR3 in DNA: TGTGCCACCAGCAGAGTTAGCGCAACCGGGGAGCTGTTTTTT. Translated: CATSRVSATGELFF.

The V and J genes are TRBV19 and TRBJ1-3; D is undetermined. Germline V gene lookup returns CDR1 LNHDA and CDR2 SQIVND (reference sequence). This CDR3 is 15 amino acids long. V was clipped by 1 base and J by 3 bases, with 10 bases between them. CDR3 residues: CASSIGGSHGNTIYF. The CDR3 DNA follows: TGTGCCAGTAGTATAGGGGGAAGCCATGGAAACACCATATATTTT.

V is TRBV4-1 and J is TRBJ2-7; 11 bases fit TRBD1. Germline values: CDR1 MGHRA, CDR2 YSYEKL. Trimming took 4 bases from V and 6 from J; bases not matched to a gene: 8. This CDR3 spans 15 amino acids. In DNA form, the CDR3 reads TGCGCCAGCAGCCTATCCGGACAGGGGGCTGGCGAGCAGTACTTC. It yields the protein CASSLSGQGAGEQYF.

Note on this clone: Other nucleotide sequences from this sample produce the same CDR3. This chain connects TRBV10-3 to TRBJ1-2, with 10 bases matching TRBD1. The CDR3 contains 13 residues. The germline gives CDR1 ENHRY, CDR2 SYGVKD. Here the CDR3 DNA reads TGTGCTATGGGGACAGGGGCTAACTATGGCTACACCTTC. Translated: CAMGTGANYGYTF.

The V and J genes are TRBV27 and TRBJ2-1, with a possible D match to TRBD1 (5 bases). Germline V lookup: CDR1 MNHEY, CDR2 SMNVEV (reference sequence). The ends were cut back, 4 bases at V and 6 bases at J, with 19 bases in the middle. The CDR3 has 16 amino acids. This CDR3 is CASSSSLTVRGNEQFF. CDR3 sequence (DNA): TGTGCCAGCAGTTCCTCATTGACAGTAAGAGGCAATGAGCAGTTCTTC.